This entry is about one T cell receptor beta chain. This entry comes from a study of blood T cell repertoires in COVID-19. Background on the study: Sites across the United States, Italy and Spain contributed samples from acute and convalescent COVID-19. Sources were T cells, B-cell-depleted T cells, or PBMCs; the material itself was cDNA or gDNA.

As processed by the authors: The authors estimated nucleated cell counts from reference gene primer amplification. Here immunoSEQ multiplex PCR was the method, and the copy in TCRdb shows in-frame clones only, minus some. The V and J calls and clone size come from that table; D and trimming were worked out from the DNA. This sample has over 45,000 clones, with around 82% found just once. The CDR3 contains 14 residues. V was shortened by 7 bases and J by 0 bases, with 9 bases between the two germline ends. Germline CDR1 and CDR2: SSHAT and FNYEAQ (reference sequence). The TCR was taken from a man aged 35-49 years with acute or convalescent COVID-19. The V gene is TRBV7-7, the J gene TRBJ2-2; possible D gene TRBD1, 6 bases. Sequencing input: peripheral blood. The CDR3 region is CASTPGANTGELFF. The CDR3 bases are TGTGCCAGCACCCCAGGGGCGAACACCGGGGAGCTGTTTTTT. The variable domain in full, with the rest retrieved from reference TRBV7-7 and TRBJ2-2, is GAGVSQSPRYKVTKRGQDVTLRCDPISSHATLYWYQQALGQGPEFLTYFNYEAQPDKSGLPSDRFSAERPEGSISTLTIQRTEQRDSAMYRCASTPGANTGELFFGEGSRLTVL.